This T cell receptor beta chain was captured by sequencing in a study of cytomegalovirus exposure and HLA in healthy donors. Looking at the study overall: In an early release, HLA-typed donors contributed tens of millions of unique TCR sequences.

The V and J ends lost 6 bases and 6 bases respectively, with 18 bases between them. This CDR3 comprises 15 residues. Germline-derived CDR1 and CDR2 are SGHVS and FNYEAQ. The primer mix had 60 Vbeta and 13 Jbeta primers. Assay: immunoSEQ multiplex PCR; the TCRdb copy retains only in-frame clones and omits some. The top ten hold roughly 1.5% of the sample, which has 52,000 or so clones, more than 75% seen once. This TCR was recovered from a female donor in good health and CMV-seronegative. V usage is TRBV7-6 and J usage is TRBJ2-1; a weak D match, TRBD2 (7 bases). Sequences were obtained from PBMCs. For the CDR3, the DNA is TGTGCCAGCAGTAAAACCGGGGGGCAGTGCAATGAGCAGTTCTTC. Translation gives CASSKTGGQCNEQFF.